This entry is about one TCR beta chain. What it binds is unknown. In germline, CDR1 is LNHDA, CDR2 SQIVND (reference sequence). The CDR3 has 13 residues. Trimming left V 5 bases short and J 2 bases short, with 9 bases between. The sample comes from a study of type 1 regulatory T cells. Whole-study context: This in vitro CD4 product, T-allo10, is enriched for Tr1 cells and alloantigen-specific.

General study findings and limits: Type 1 regulatory T cells had a more restricted TCR repertoire than non-type 1 regulatory T cells.

TCRdb passed the reads through MiXCR, listing each CDR3 protein once. The repertoire holds 65,000 to 80,000 distinct CDR3 sequences, with around 21% as singletons. This sequence was found in a human donor in good health. The chain employs TRBV19 and TRBJ2-5; weak D call: TRBD1 (5 bases). Sequencing input: cultured type 1 regulatory T (Tr1) cells, either the whole culture or a sorted fraction (not recorded which). The CDR3 DNA follows: TGTGCCAGTAGTTCGGACAATCAAGAGACCCAGTACTTC. Translating gives CASSSDNQETQYF.